Here is one T cell receptor (beta chain) with its context. The data stem from a study of blood T cell repertoires in COVID-19. J was trimmed by 4 bases and V by 6 bases; bases with no gene match: 11. This CDR3 contains 15 residues. In germline, CDR1 is MDHEN, CDR2 SYDVKM. Repertoires were generated with immunoSEQ multiplex PCR, while TCRdb's copy carries only in-frame clones and drops some. Among roughly 180,000 clones, roughly 86% were seen once, and the ten largest hold 2.5% to 3.5%. The chain is built from TRBV28 and TRBJ1-1; 7 bases line up with TRBD1. The sequenced material came from peripheral blood. This TCR was sampled from a woman aged 25-40 years with active or convalescent COVID-19. The CDR3 DNA is TGTGCCAGCAGGATTACACGACAGGGAGGCACTGAAGCTTTCTTT. Its translation is CASRITRQGGTEAFF.